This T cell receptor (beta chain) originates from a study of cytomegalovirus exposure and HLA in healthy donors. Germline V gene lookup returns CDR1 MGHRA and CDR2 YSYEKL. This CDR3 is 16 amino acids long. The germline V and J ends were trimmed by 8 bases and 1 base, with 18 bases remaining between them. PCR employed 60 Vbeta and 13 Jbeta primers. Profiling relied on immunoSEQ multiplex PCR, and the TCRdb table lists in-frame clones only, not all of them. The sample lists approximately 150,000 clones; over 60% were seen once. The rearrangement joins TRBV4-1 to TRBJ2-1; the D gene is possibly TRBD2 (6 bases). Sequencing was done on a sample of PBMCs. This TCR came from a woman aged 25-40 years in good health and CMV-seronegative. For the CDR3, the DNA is TGCGCCAGCGGAGTTTTTGAGGGGAGGTCCTACAATGAGCAGTTCTTC. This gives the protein CASGVFEGRSYNEQFF.